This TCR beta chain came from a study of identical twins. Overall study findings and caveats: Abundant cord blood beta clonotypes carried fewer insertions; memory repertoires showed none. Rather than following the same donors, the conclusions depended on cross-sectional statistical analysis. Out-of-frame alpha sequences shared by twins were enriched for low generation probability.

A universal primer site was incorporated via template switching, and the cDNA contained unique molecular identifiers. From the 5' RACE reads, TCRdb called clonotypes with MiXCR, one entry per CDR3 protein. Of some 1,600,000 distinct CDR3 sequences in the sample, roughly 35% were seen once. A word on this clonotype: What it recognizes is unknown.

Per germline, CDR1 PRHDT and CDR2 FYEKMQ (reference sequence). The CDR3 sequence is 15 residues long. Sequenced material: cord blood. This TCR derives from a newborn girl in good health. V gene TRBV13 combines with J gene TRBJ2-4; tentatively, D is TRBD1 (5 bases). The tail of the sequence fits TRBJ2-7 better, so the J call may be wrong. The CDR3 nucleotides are TGTGCCAGCAGCTTACAGCAGGGCCGGTCCCACGAGCAGTACTTC. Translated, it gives CASSLQQGRSHEQYF.